This T cell receptor (beta chain) was observed in a study of T cell responses to AZD1222 COVID-19 vaccine. Notes on the study in general: Spike-specific TCR breadth and depth rose after two AZD1222 doses. White British donors predominated, females outnumbered males, and clonal diversity was possibly underestimated.

Comment on this clone: What it binds is unknown.

The data were produced by immunoSEQ multiplex PCR, yet TCRdb's version contains in-frame clones alone and is incomplete. This repertoire shows some 170,000 clones, more than 90% found once; its top ten account for 2.6%. The CDR3 is 19 amino acids. The ends lost 0 bases at V and 2 bases at J; junction bases unmatched: 11. Germline CDR1 and CDR2: SGDLS and YYNGEE. Sample: peripheral blood, taken on day 0 of AZD1222 vaccination. The chain recombines TRBV9 with TRBJ1-3, with 10 positions matching TRBD1. This clonotype originated in an adult in good health. The CDR3 DNA reads TGTGCCAGCAGCGTAGGTTCGGGATTGACAGGGGGCCCTGGAAACACCATATATTTT. Amino acids: CASSVGSGLTGGPGNTIYF.